This TCR beta chain was identified in a study of CD8+ T cells in alopecia areata. Study context: Twice daily, treated patients received 5 to 10 mg of oral tofacitinib. Dosing with tofacitinib proceeded for 6 to 18 months, followed by 6 months off drug.

Reverse transcription of extracted RNA yielded cDNA, which provided the sequencing template. This table comes from immunoSEQ multiplex PCR, and its TCRdb copy is limited to in-frame clones, with some not included. The sample lists more than 100,000 clones, around three fifths occurring once. Peripheral blood and lesional scalp punch biopsies came from alopecia areata patients. This clone was seen a single time. As yet, its antigen is unknown. Study-level results: For lesional scalp, especially alopecia totalis/universalis, clonality was higher than in normal scalp.

Sample: CD4+ T cells sorted from blood, taken at week 0. This sequence was found in a human donor with alopecia areata.

The CDR3 DNA sequence: TGCGCCAGCAGCTTGGCTGTCCAGGAGGGAGGGGACTACGAGCAGTACTTC. It yields the protein CASSLAVQEGGDYEQYF. The rearrangement uses TRBV5-1 and TRBJ2-7, with 7 bases matching TRBD2. J gave up 3 bases and V 0 bases, and 12 bases lay outside the gene matches. CDR3 length: 17 amino acids. CDR1 and CDR2 (germline): SGHRS, YFSETQ.